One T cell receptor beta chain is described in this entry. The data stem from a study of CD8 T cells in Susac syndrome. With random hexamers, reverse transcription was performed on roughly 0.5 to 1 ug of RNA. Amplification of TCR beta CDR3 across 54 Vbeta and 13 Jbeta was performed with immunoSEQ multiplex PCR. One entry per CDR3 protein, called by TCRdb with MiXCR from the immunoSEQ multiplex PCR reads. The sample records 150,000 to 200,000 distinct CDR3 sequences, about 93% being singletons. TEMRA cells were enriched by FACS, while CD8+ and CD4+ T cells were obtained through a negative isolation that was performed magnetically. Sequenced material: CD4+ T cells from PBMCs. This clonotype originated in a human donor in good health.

The CDR3 DNA sequence: TGTGCCAGCAGCTCCCAACAGGGGGCCTACGAGCAGTACTTC. Amino acid sequence: CASSSQQGAYEQYF. This chain connects TRBV13 to TRBJ2-7, with 8 nucleotides matching TRBD1. The germline CDR1 and CDR2 sequences are PRHDT and FYEKMQ (reference sequence). This CDR3 spans 14 amino acids. Trimming took 4 bases from V and 2 from J; bases not matched to a gene: 4. The full variable domain, in which reference TRBV13 and TRBJ2-7 provide the parts outside the CDR3, is AAGVIQSPRHLIKEKRETATLKCYPIPRHDTVYWYQQGPGQDPQFLISFYEKMQSDKGSIPDRFSAQQFSDYHSELNMSSLELGDSALYFCASSSQQGAYEQYFGPGTRLTVT.